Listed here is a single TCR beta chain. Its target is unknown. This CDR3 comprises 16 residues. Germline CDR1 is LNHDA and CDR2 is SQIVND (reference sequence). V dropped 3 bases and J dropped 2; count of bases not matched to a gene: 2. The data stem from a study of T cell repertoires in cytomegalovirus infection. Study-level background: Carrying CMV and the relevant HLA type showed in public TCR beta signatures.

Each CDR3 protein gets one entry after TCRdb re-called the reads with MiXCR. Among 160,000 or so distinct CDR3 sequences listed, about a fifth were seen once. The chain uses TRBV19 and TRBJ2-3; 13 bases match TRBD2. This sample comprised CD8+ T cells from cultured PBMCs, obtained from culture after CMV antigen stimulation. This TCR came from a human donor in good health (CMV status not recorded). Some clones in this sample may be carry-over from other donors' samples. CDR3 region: CASSMGLAGITDTQYF. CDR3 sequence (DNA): TGTGCCAGTAGTATGGGACTAGCGGGGATCACAGATACGCAGTATTTT.